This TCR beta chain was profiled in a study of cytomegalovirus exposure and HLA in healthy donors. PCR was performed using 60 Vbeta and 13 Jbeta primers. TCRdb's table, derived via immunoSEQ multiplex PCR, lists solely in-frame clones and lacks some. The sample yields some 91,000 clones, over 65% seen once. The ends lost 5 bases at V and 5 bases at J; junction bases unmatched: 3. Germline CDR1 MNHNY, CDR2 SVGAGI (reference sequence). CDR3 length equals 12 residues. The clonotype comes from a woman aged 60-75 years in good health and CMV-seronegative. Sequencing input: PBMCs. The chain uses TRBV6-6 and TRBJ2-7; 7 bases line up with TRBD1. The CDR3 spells CASSRQGDEQYF. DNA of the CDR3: TGTGCCAGCAGTCGACAGGGCGACGAGCAGTACTTC.